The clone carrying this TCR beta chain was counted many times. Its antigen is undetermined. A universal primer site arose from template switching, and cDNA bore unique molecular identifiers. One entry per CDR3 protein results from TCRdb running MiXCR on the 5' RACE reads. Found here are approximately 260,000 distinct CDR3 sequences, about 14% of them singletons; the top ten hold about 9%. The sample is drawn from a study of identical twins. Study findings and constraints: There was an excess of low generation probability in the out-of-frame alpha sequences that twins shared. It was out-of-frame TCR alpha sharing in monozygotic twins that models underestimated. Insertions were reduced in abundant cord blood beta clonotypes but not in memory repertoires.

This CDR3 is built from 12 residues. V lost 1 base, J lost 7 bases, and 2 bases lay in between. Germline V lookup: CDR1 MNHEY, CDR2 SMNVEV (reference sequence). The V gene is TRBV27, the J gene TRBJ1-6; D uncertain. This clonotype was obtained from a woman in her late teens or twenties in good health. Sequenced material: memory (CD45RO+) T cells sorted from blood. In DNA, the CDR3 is TGTGCCAGCAGTTTATGGAATTCACCCCTCCACTTT. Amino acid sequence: CASSLWNSPLHF.